This T cell receptor (beta chain) was profiled in a study of blood T cell repertoires in COVID-19. Study summary: The United States, Italy and Spain supplied acute and convalescent COVID-19 samples. Sample material is recorded as cDNA or gDNA derived from T cells, B-cell-depleted T cells, or PBMCs.

CDR3 length equals 15 residues. The V and J ends lost 2 bases and 0 bases respectively, with 8 bases between them. CDR1 and CDR2 from the germline V gene are MNHNS and SASEGT. Authors' processing steps: Estimated nucleated cell counts came from reference gene primer amplification. TCRdb's copy holds only in-frame clones and misses some; the assay was immunoSEQ multiplex PCR. The V and J calls and clone size come from that table; D and trimming were worked out from the DNA. The sample consists of 100,000 or so clones, around 73% of them appearing once. Input material: peripheral blood. The clonotype was recovered from a man aged 55 to 70 with active or convalescent COVID-19. This chain links TRBV6-1 with TRBJ1-3; D might be TRBD1 (6 bases). The CDR3 sequence is CASSEYRASGNTIYF. CDR3 DNA sequence: TGTGCCAGCAGTGAATACAGGGCCTCTGGAAACACCATATATTTT.